One and the same sample provided the 24 T cell receptor beta chains below, sequenced in a study of shared clonotypes between healthy human individuals. The repertoire was sequenced with immunoSEQ multiplex PCR; TCRdb's copy has only in-frame clones and lacks some. The sample has 800,000 to 950,000 clones; 90% to 98% are singletons. In the naive CD8 group, cells lacked CD45RO and were positively selected for CCR7, so terminally differentiated effector memory CD45RA+ cells were left out. Sample: naive CD8+ T cells sorted from blood. The receptors were gathered from a man aged 25 to 40 in good health.

This clone has only one observation. The rearrangement uses TRBV13 and TRBJ2-7, with D perhaps assigned TRBD1 or TRBD2 (6 bases each). The CDR3 totals 15 residues. Germline CDR1 reads PRHDT; CDR2 reads FYEKMQ (reference sequence). Trimming pared 5 bases from V and 4 bases from J, leaving 18 bases between. The CDR3 is CASSAEGGQVYEQYF. In DNA form, the CDR3 reads TGTGCCAGCAGCGCCGAAGGGGGGCAAGTGTACGAGCAGTACTTC.

The rearrangement uses TRBV7-2 and TRBJ1-3, with D hard to call. Trimming took off 4 bases at V and 0 bases at J, with 7 bases between the two ends. The germline gives CDR1 SGHTA, CDR2 FQGNSA. The CDR3 sequence is 14 residues long. This CDR3 is CASSSGISGNTIYF. The DNA for the CDR3 is TGTGCCAGCAGCTCTGGGATCTCTGGAAACACCATATATTTT.

The chain has TRBV7-3 and TRBJ1-2; 8 positions agree with TRBD1. The CDR3 has 15 amino acids. V was clipped by 2 bases and J by 8 bases; unmatched bases: 10. Germline values: CDR1 SGHTA, CDR2 FQGTGA. For the CDR3, the DNA is TGTGCCAGCAGCTTAGGGGACAGGACCCTTGGAGGCTACACCTTC. Protein sequence: CASSLGDRTLGGYTF.

The chain recombines TRBV27 with TRBJ2-1; a weak D match, TRBD2 (6 bases). Germline V gene lookup returns CDR1 MNHEY and CDR2 SMNVEV (reference sequence). V was trimmed by 5 bases and J by 1 base, leaving 12 bases between them. The CDR3 contains 15 residues. CDR3 residues: CASSELATSYNEQFF. CDR3 in DNA: TGTGCCAGCAGTGAGCTAGCGACTTCCTACAATGAGCAGTTCTTC.

The V and J genes are TRBV7-8 and TRBJ2-1, with TRBD2 matching 8 bases. Germline V gene data show CDR1 as SGHVS and CDR2 as FQNEAQ. V lost 5 bases to trimming and J lost 3 bases; unmatched junction nucleotides: 6. This CDR3 comprises 15 residues. The CDR3 DNA reads TGTGCCAGCAGCCTCACTAGCGGAGTCTACAATGAGCAGTTCTTC. Translation: CASSLTSGVYNEQFF.

The CDR3 DNA reads as TGTGCCAGTAGTATGGGGGCCCCACCCTCCTACGAGCAGTACTTC. This gives the protein CASSMGAPPSYEQYF. The V and J genes are TRBV19 and TRBJ2-7; tentative D call: TRBD1 (6 bases). Deletions cut 3 bases from V and 0 bases from J, with 12 bases between. Germline V gene data show CDR1 as LNHDA and CDR2 as SQIVND (reference sequence). The CDR3 is 15 residues long.

J is TRBJ1-1 and V is TRBV19; 8 nucleotides align to TRBD1. The germline V gene has CDR1 LNHDA and CDR2 SQIVND (reference sequence). V shed 5 bases, J shed 5 bases, and the junction held 16 bases outside the gene matches. This CDR3 region has 17 residues. Written as DNA, the CDR3 is TGTGCCAGTAGTCCCCTGACAGGGGTGGGGGAAACAACTGAAGCTTTCTTT. Protein: CASSPLTGVGETTEAFF.

This sequence joins TRBV27 and TRBJ1-2; D ambiguous. CDR1 and CDR2 from the germline V gene are MNHEY and SMNVEV (reference sequence). Between the trimmed V and J ends, which lost 6 bases and 5 bases, there was a span of 16 bases. This CDR3 region has 14 residues. The CDR3 protein is CASSSGSGVYGYTF. The CDR3 nucleotides read TGTGCCAGCAGCTCGGGTTCCGGGGTTTATGGCTACACCTTC.

Regarding this clone: Other DNA sequences in the sample encode the same CDR3. The genes are TRBV15 and TRBJ2-7, with D hard to call. CDR1 is LNHNV, CDR2 YYDKDF, per germline (reference sequence). The length of the CDR3 is 15 residues. The V and J ends lost 0 bases and 2 bases respectively, with 11 bases between them. The CDR3 spells CATSRDRGRTYEQYF. As DNA, the CDR3 is TGTGCCACCAGCAGAGATAGAGGAAGGACCTACGAGCAGTACTTC. Combining the CDR3 with reference TRBV15 and TRBJ2-7 gives the whole variable domain DAMVIQNPRYQVTQFGKPVTLSCSQTLNHNVMYWYQQKSSQAPKLLFHYYDKDFNNEADTPDNFQSRRPNTSFCFLDIRSPGLGDTAMYLCATSRDRGRTYEQYFGPGTRLTVT.

The CDR3 sequence: CASSLVAGERHEQYF. CDR3 nucleotides: TGTGCCAGCAGCTTAGTGGCGGGAGAAAGGCACGAGCAGTACTTC. This chain connects TRBV13 to TRBJ2-7; 7 positions match TRBD2. CDR1 PRHDT and CDR2 FYEKMQ come from the germline V gene (reference sequence). The CDR3 sequence is 15 residues long. Trimming cost V 1 base and J 5 bases; bases outside gene matches: 8.

V usage is TRBV5-5 and J usage is TRBJ1-2; 12 positions match TRBD1. CDR1 and CDR2 from the germline V gene are SGHKS and YYEKEE (reference sequence). The CDR3 is made up of 17 amino acids. After removal of 4 bases from V and 0 bases from J, the junction contained 7 bases not matched to a gene. CDR3 loop: CASSNPGQGASNYGYTF. Written as DNA, the CDR3 is TGTGCCAGCAGCAACCCGGGACAGGGGGCTTCTAACTATGGCTACACCTTC.

This clone was observed once. The gene calls are TRBV7-9 and TRBJ1-5; D may be TRBD1 (6 bases). The CDR3 is made up of 13 amino acids. V was shortened by 2 bases and J by 5 bases, with 7 bases between the two germline ends. Germline V gene data show CDR1 as SEHNR and CDR2 as FQNEAQ (reference sequence). This CDR3 is CASSLWTDQPQHF. In nucleotides, the CDR3 is TGTGCCAGCAGCTTATGGACAGATCAGCCCCAGCATTTT.

The V and J genes are TRBV29-1 and TRBJ1-2; a possible D gene is TRBD1 (6 bases). The germline CDR1 and CDR2 sequences are SQVTM and ANQGSEA. Trimming stripped 7 bases from V and 5 bases from J, with 17 bases between. The CDR3 sequence is 13 residues long. In DNA form, the CDR3 reads TGCAGCGCACGAAGGGGGGAGGGGTATGGCTACACCTTC. Amino acids: CSARRGEGYGYTF.

V gene TRBV21-1 combines with J gene TRBJ2-1. TRBV21-1 corresponds to a pseudogene. The CDR3 consists of 11 residues. CDR3 nucleotides: TGTGCCAGCAGCAATAATAGACAGCAGTTCTTC. This encodes CASSNNRQQFF.

The rearrangement uses TRBV4-3 and TRBJ2-7; 10 bases agree with TRBD2. The CDR3 runs 15 residues. Germline CDR1 and CDR2: LGHNA and YSLEER. J gave up 3 bases and V 1 base, and 3 bases lay outside the gene matches. CDR3 loop: CASSQGTSGVYEQYF. CDR3 DNA: TGCGCCAGCAGCCAAGGGACTAGCGGAGTCTACGAGCAGTACTTC.

The chain has TRBV10-2 and TRBJ2-4; D could derive from TRBD1 or TRBD2 (5 bases each). The CDR3 is 16 residues long. Trimming took 2 bases from V and 1 from J, leaving 12 bases between them. The germline V gene encodes CDR1 WSHSY and CDR2 SAAADI. CDR3 region: CASSEPLGAAKNIQYF. For the CDR3, the DNA is TGCGCCAGCAGTGAGCCACTAGGGGCCGCCAAAAACATTCAGTACTTC.

This chain joins TRBV15 and TRBJ1-1; no definite D call. Germline V gene sequence: CDR1 LNHNV, CDR2 YYDKDF (reference sequence). V was pared by 0 bases and J by 4 bases, with 6 bases between. There are 13 residues in the CDR3. The CDR3 is CATSRDQVTEAFF. In DNA form, the CDR3 reads TGTGCCACCAGCAGAGATCAGGTCACTGAAGCTTTCTTT.

CDR3 loop: CASSLPDKYQEDTQYF. CDR3 nucleotide sequence: TGTGCCAGCAGCTTGCCCGACAAATACCAAGAGGATACGCAGTATTTT. This rearrangement joins TRBV7-9 to TRBJ2-3; D remains ambiguous. Germline V gives CDR1 SEHNR, CDR2 FQNEAQ (reference sequence). The CDR3 totals 16 residues. The ends were cut back, 3 bases at V and 6 bases at J, with 19 bases in the middle.

The CDR3 coding sequence is TGTGCCAGCAGTTTCAGCGTTGAGCCCCTCCAGGGGGATAACTATGGCTACACCTTC. The encoded protein is CASSFSVEPLQGDNYGYTF. The chain couples TRBV28 to TRBJ1-2; 7 bases match TRBD1. Per the germline V gene, CDR1 is MDHEN and CDR2 is SYDVKM. V shed 3 bases and J 1 base; nucleotides not matched to a gene: 17. The CDR3 consists of 19 residues.

The V gene is TRBV4-1, the J gene TRBJ2-2; TRBD2 matches 8 bases. Trimming removed 4 bases from V and 6 bases from J; junction bases left unmatched: 1. Looked up from germline, CDR1 is MGHRA and CDR2 is YSYEKL. The CDR3 has 13 residues. The CDR3 DNA follows: TGCGCCAGCAGCCTGACTAGCGCCGGGGAGCTGTTTTTT. The encoded protein is CASSLTSAGELFF.

V gene TRBV7-9 combines with J gene TRBJ2-5; 12 positions agree with TRBD1. The CDR3 runs 17 residues. Trimming removed 5 bases from V and 4 bases from J; junction bases left unmatched: 11. In germline, CDR1 is SEHNR, CDR2 FQNEAQ (reference sequence). The CDR3 loop reads CASSATTGQGAGETQYF. The CDR3 DNA reads as TGTGCCAGCAGCGCAACAACGGGACAGGGGGCCGGAGAGACCCAGTACTTC.

The V call is TRBV18, the J call TRBJ2-2; D remains ambiguous. Germline V gene sequence: CDR1 KGHSH, CDR2 LQKENI. Trimming shortened V by 2 bases and J by 0 bases, and 7 bases separated the two germline ends. This CDR3 region has 15 residues. In DNA, the CDR3 is TGTGCCAGCTCACCAACAGCTCCGAACACCGGGGAGCTGTTTTTT. It encodes CASSPTAPNTGELFF.

V usage is TRBV6-6 and J usage is TRBJ2-7; D not resolved. The CDR3 is made up of 15 amino acids. V gave up 0 bases and J gave up 3 bases, with 12 bases separating them. Germline V lookup: CDR1 MNHNY, CDR2 SVGAGI (reference sequence). In DNA, the CDR3 is TGTGCCAGCAGTTACTCGTCGGGCCCCTTCTACGAGCAGTACTTC. Its translation is CASSYSSGPFYEQYF.

The chain employs TRBV6-5 and TRBJ2-1; TRBD1 aligns across 7 bases. There are 14 residues in the CDR3. With 5 bases clipped from V and 3 bases from J, the junction kept 4 bases outside the gene matches. CDR1 and CDR2 from the germline V gene are MNHEY and SVGAGI. CDR3 loop: CASSQQGFYNEQFF. The CDR3 bases are TGTGCCAGCAGTCAACAGGGGTTCTACAATGAGCAGTTCTTC.